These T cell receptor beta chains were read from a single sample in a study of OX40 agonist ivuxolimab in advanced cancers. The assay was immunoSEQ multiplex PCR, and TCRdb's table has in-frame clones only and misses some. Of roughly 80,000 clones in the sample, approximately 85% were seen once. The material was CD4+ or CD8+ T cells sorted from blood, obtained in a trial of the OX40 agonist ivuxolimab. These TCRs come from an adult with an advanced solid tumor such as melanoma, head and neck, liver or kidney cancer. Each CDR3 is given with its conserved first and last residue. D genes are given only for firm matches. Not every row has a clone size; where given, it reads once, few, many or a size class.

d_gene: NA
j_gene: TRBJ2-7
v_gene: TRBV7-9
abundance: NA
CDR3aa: CASSSAIYEQYF
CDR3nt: TGTGCCAGCAGCTCCGCAATTTACGAGCAGTACTTC

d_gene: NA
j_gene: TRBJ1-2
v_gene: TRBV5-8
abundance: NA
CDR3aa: CASRRWGITNYGYTF
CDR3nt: TGTGCCAGCAGACGTTGGGGGATTACTAACTATGGCTACACCTTC

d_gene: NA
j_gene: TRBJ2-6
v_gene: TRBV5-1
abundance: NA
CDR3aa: CASSLHLGVPGANVLTF
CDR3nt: TGCGCCAGCAGCCTCCACCTCGGGGTACCCGGGGCCAACGTCCTGACTTTC

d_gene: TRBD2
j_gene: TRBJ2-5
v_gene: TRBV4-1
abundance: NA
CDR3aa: CASSRGGIQETQYF
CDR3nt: TGCGCCAGCAGCCGGGGGGGGATTCAAGAGACCCAGTACTTC

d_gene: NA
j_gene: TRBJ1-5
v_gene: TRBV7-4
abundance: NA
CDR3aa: CASSFQDARGENQPQHF
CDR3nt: TGTGCCAGCAGCTTTCAAGACGCTAGGGGGGAGAATCAGCCCCAGCATTTT

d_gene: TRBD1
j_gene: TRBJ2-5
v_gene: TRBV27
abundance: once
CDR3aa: CASRPGQGIRKTQYF
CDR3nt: TGTGCCAGCAGACCCGGACAGGGCATAAGGAAGACCCAGTACTTC

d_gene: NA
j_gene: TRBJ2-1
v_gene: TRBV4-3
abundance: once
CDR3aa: CASSQELGGSQVEQFF
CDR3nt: TGCGCCAGCAGCCAAGAGTTGGGCGGCTCCCAGGTCGAGCAGTTCTTC

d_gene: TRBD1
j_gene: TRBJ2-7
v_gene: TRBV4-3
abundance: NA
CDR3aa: CASSQAPGGGYEQYF
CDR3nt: TGCGCCAGCAGCCAAGCCCCAGGGGGCGGATACGAGCAGTACTTC

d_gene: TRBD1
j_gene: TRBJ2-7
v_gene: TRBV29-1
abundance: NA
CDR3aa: CSVGDSSYEQYF
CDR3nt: TGCAGCGTTGGGGACAGCTCCTACGAGCAGTACTTC

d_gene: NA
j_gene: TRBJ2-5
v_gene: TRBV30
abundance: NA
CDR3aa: CAWSIHFDQETQYF
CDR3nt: TGTGCCTGGAGTATACATTTCGACCAAGAGACCCAGTACTTC

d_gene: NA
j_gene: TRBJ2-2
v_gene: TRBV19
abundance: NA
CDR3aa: CASRGTRNTGELFF
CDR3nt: TGTGCCAGTAGGGGCACCAGGAACACCGGGGAGCTGTTTTTT

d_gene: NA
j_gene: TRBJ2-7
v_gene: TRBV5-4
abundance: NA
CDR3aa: CASSLEGGSYEQYF
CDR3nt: TGTGCCAGCAGCTTGGAGGGGGGCTCCTACGAGCAGTACTTC

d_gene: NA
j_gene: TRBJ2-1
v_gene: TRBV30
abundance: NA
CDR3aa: CAWGRLSYNEQFF
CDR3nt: TGTGCCTGGGGGAGACTCTCCTACAATGAGCAGTTCTTC

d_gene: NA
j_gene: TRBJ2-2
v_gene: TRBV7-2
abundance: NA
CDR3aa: CASSSTTATGELFF
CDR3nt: TGTGCCAGCAGCTCCACCACAGCGACCGGGGAGCTGTTTTTT

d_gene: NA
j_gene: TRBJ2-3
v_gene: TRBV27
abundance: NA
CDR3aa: CASSLGRLLTDTQYF
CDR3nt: TGTGCCAGCAGTTTGGGGCGTTTGCTCACAGATACGCAGTATTTT

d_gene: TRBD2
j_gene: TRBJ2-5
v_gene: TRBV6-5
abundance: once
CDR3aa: CASSYSGGETQYF
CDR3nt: TGTGCCAGCAGTTACTCCGGGGGGGAGACCCAGTACTTC

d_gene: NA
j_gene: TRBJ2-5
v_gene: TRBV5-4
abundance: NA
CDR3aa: CASRPFYQETQYF
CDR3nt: TGTGCCAGCAGACCTTTTTACCAAGAGACCCAGTACTTC

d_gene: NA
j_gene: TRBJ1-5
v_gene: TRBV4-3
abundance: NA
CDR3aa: CASSPSRAQPQHF
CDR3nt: TGCGCCAGCAGCCCGTCAAGGGCTCAGCCCCAGCATTTT

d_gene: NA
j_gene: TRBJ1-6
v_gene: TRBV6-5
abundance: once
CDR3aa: CASSEGDNSPLHF
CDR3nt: TGTGCCAGCAGCGAGGGGGATAATTCACCCCTCCACTTT

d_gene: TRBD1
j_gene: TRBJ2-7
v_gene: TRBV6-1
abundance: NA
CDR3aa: CASSGTGPTYEQYF
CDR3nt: TGTGCCAGCAGTGGGACAGGCCCAACCTACGAGCAGTACTTC

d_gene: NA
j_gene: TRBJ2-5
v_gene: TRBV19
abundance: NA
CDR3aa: CASSSVEGLGETQYF
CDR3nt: TGTGCCAGTAGTAGTGTGGAGGGTTTGGGGGAGACCCAGTACTTC

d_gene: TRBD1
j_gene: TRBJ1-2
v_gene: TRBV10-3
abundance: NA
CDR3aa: CAISDTPGQDYGYTF
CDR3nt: TGTGCCATCAGTGATACACCCGGACAGGACTATGGCTACACCTTC

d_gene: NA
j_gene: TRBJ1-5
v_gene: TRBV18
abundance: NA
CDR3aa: CASSPGGRNQPQHF
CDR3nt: TGTGCCAGCTCACCAGGAGGTCGCAATCAGCCCCAGCATTTT

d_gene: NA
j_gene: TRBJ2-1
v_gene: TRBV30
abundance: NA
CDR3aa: CAWSVRQAYNEQFF
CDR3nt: TGTGCCTGGAGTGTGAGACAGGCCTACAATGAGCAGTTCTTC

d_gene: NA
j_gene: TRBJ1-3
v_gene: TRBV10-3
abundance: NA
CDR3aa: CAAYNPGAPQAGNTIYF
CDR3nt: TGTGCCGCCTACAATCCAGGGGCCCCTCAGGCGGGAAACACCATATATTTT

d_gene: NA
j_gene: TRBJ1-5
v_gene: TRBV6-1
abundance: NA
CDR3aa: CASSGAGTSSNQPQHF
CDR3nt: TGTGCCAGCAGTGGGGCGGGGACAAGCAGCAATCAGCCCCAGCATTTT

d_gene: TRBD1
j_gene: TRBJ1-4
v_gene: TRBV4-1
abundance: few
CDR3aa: CASSHGDRISGEKLFF
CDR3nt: TGCGCCAGCAGCCACGGGGACAGGATCAGTGGTGAAAAACTGTTTTTT

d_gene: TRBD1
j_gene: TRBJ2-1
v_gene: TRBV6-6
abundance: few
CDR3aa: CASSKGQGSNEQFF
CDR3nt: TGTGCCAGCAGTAAGGGACAGGGGAGCAATGAGCAGTTCTTC

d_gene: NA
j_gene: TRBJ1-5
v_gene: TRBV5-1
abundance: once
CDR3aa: CASSLEGADQPQHF
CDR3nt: TGCGCCAGCAGCTTGGAAGGGGCCGATCAGCCCCAGCATTTT

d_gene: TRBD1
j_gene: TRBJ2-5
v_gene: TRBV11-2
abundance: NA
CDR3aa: CASSLGAGGYF
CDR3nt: TGTGCCAGCAGCTTAGGGGCAGGGGGGTACTTC

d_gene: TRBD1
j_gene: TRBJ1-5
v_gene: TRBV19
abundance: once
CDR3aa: CASRVDRGQPQHF
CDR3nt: TGTGCCAGTAGGGTGGACAGGGGTCAGCCCCAGCATTTT

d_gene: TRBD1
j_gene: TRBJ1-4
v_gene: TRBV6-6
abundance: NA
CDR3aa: CASRGTEGEKLFF
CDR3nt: TGTGCCAGCAGGGGGACAGAGGGTGAAAAACTGTTTTTT

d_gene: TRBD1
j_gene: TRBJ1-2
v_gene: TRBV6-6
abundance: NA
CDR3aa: CASSWDRSNYGYTF
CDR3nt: TGTGCCAGCAGTTGGGACAGGTCTAACTATGGCTACACCTTC

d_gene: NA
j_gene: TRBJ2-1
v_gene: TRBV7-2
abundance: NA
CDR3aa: CASSPGGREGYNEQFF
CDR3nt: TGTGCCAGCAGCCCCGGGGGCAGGGAGGGCTACAATGAGCAGTTCTTC

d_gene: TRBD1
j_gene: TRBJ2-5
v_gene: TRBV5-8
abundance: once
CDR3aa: CASSLVQGQTQYF
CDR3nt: TGTGCCAGCAGCTTGGTACAGGGGCAGACCCAGTACTTC

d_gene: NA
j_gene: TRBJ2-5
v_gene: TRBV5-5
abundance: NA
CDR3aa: CASSPLSGVQETQYF
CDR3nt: TGTGCCAGCAGCCCCTTAAGCGGTGTCCAAGAGACCCAGTACTTC